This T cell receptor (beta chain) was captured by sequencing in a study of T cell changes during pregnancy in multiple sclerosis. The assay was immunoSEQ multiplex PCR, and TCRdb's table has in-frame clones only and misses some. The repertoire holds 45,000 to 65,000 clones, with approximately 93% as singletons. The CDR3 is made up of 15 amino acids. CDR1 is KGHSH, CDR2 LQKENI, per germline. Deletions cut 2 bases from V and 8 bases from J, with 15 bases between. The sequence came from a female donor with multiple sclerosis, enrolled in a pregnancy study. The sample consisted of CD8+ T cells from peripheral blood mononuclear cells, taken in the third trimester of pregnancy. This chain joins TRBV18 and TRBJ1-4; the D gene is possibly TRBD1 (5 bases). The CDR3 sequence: CASSPMSPGEEKLFF. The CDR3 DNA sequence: TGTGCCAGCTCACCAATGAGCCCGGGGGAAGAAAAACTGTTTTTT.